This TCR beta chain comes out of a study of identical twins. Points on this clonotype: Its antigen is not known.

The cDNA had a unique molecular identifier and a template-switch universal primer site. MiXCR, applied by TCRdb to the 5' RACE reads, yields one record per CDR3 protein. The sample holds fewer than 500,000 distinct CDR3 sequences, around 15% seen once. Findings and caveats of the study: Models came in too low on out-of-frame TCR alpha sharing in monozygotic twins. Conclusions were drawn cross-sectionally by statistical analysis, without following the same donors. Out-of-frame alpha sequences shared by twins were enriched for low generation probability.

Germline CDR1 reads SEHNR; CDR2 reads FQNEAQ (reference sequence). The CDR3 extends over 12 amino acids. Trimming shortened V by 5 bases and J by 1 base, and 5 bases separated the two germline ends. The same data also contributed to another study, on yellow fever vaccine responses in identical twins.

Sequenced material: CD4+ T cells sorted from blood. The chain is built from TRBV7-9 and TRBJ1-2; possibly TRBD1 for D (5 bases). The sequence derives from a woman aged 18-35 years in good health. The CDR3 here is CASSDSNYGYTF. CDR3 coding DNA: TGTGCCAGCAGCGACAGTAACTATGGCTACACCTTC.